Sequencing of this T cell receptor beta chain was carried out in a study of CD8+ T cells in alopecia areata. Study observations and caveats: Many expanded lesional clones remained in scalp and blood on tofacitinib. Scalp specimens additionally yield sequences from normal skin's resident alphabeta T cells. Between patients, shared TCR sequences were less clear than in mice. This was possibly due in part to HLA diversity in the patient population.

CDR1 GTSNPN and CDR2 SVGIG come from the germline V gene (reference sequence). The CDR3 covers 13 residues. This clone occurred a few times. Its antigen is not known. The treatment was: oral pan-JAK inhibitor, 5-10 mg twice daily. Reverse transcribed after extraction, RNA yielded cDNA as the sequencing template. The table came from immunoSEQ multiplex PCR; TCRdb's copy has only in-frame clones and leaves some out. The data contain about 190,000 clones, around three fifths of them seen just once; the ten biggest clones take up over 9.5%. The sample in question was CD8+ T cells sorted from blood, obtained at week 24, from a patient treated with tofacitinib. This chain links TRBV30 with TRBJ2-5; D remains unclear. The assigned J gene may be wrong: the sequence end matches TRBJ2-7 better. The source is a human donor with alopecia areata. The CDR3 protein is CAWSVGQAHEQYF. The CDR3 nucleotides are TGTGCCTGGAGTGTAGGGCAGGCCCACGAGCAGTACTTC.